This record concerns one T cell receptor (beta chain) sequence. Measured with immunoSEQ multiplex PCR; TCRdb has only the in-frame clones, and not every one. Of approximately 5,000 clones in the sample, around 60% were seen once. After autologous stem cell transplantation all patients relapsed, and prior brentuximab vedotin exposure differed between cohorts. This specimen belongs to a study of PD-1 blockade in classical Hodgkin lymphoma. Germline values: CDR1 SQVTM, CDR2 ANQGSEA. The CDR3 covers 14 residues. Trimming at V came to 2 bases and at J to 1 base, leaving 3 bases not matched to a gene. The source is a human donor with classical Hodgkin lymphoma. The chain links TRBV29-1 to TRBJ2-5; 8 bases match TRBD2. The sequenced sample was peripheral blood mononuclear cells (PBMCs), obtained before the second cycle of nivolumab. CDR3 bases: TGCAGCGTTGAACCCAGCGGGGGCCAAGAGACCCAGTACTTC. Its protein is CSVEPSGGQETQYF.